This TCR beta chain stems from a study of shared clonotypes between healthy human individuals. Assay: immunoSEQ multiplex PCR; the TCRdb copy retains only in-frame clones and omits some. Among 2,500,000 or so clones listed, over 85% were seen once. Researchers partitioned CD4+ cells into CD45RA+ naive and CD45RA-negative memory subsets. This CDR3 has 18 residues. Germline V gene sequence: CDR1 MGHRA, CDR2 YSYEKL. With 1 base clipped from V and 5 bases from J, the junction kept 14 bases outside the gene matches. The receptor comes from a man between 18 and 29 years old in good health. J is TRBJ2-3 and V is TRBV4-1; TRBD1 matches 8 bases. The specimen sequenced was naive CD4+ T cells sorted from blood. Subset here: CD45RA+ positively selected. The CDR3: CASSQVRAQGDSRDTQYF. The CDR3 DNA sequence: TGCGCCAGCAGCCAAGTCCGGGCACAGGGGGATTCTAGAGATACGCAGTATTTT.